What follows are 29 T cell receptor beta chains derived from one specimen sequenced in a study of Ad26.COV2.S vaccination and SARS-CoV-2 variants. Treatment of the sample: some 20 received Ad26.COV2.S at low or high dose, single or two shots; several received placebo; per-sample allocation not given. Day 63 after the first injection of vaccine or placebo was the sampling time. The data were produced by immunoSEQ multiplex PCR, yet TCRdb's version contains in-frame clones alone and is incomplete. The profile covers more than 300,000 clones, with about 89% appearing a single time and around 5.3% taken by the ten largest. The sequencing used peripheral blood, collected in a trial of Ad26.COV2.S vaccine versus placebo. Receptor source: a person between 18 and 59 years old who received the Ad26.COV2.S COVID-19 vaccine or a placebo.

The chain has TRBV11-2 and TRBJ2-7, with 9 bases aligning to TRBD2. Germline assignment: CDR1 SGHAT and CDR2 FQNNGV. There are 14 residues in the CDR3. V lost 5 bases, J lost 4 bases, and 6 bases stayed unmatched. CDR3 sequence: CASSPGLAHYEQYF. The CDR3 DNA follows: TGTGCCAGCAGCCCGGGACTAGCCCATTACGAGCAGTACTTC.

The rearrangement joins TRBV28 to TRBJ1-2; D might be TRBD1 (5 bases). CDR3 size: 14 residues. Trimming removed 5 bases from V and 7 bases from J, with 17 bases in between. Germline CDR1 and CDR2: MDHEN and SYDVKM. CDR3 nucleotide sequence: TGTGCCAGCAGTCGACGGGGCCGGCCCACTGGCTACACCTTC. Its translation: CASSRRGRPTGYTF.

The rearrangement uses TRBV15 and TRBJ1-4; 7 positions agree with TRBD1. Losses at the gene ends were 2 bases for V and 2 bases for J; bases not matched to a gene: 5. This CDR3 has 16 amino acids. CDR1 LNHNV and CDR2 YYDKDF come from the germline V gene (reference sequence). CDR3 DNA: TGTGCCACCAGCAGAAATACAGGGGCCACTAATGAAAAACTGTTTTTT. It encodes CATSRNTGATNEKLFF.

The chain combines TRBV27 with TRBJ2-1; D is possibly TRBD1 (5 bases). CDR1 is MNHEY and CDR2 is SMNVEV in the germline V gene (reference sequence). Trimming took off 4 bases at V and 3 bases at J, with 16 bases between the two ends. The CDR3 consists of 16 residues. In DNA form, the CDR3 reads TGTGCCAGCAGTTCCCAGAGCAGGACAAACTACAATGAGCAGTTCTTC. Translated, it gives CASSSQSRTNYNEQFF.

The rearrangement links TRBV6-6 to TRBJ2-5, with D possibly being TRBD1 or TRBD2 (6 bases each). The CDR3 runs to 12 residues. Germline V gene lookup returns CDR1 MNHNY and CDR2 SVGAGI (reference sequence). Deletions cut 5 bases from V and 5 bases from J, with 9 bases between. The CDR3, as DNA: TGTGCCAGCAGTGGAGGGGGGGAGACCCAGTACTTC. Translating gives CASSGGGETQYF.

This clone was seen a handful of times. CDR3 amino acids: CASSYRNTHREQYF. CDR3 bases: TGTGCCAGCAGCTATAGAAACACCCATCGGGAGCAGTACTTC. This sequence joins TRBV3-1 (or the pseudogene TRBV3-2) and TRBJ2-7; D gene unclear. With 5 bases removed from V and 7 bases from J, the gap between germline ends came to 18 bases. CDR3 length equals 14 residues. Germline lookup yields CDR1 LGHDT and CDR2 YNNKEL (reference sequence).

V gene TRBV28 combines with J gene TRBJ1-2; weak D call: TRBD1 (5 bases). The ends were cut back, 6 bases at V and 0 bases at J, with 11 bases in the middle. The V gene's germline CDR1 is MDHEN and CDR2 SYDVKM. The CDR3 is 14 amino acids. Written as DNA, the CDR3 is TGTGCCAGCAGGTCAGGGAGTTCTAACTATGGCTACACCTTC. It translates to CASRSGSSNYGYTF.

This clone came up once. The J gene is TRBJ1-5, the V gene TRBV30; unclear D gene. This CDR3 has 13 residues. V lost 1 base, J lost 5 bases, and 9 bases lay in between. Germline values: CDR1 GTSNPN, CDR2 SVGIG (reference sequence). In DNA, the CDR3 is TGTGCCTGGAGTGCTGGGATTCATCAGCCCCAGCATTTT. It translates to CAWSAGIHQPQHF.

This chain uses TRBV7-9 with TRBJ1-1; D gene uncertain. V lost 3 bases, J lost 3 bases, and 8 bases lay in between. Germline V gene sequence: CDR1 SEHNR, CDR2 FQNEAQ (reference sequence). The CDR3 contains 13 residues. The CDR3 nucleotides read TGTGCCAGCAGCTTCCCGCGTGACACTGAAGCTTTCTTT. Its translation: CASSFPRDTEAFF.

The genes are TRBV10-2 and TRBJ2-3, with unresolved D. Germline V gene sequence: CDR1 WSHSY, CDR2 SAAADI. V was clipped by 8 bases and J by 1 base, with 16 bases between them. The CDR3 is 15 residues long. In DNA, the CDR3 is TGCGCCAGCGACTCTGGGGTGTGGGGCACAGATACGCAGTATTTT. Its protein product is CASDSGVWGTDTQYF.

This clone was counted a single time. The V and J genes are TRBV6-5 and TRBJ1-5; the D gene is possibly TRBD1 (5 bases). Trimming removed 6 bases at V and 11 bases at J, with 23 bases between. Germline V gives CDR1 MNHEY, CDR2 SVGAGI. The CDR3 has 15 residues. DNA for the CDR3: TGTGCCAGCAGCCTAAGGACATTCCCCCCTCTGGCCCAGCATTTT. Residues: CASSLRTFPPLAQHF.

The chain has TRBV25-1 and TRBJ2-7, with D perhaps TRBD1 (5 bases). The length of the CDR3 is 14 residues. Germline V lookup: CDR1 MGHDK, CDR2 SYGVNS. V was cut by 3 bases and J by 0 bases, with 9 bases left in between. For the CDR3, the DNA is TGTGCCAGCAGTGAGGACAAGGGCTCCTACGAGCAGTACTTC. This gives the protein CASSEDKGSYEQYF.

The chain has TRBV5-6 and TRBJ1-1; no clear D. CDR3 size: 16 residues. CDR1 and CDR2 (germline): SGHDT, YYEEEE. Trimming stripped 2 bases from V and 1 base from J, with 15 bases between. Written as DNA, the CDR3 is TGTGCCAGCAGCTTCCCACCCCGCGCGGGGAACACTGAAGCTTTCTTT. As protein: CASSFPPRAGNTEAFF.

CDR3 nucleotide sequence: TGTGCCAGCAGCTTTGTAGCGGGGGGAAAAATCTCCTACAATGAGCAGTTCTTC. Protein sequence: CASSFVAGGKISYNEQFF. This chain links TRBV5-6 with TRBJ2-1; TRBD2 matches 10 bases. Germline CDR1 is SGHDT and CDR2 is YYEEEE. The CDR3 contains 18 residues. V was pared by 2 bases and J by 0 bases, with 8 bases of the junction left unmatched.

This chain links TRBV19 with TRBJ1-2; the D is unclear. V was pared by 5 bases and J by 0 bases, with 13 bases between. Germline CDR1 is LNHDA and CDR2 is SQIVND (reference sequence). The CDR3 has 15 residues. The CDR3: CASSQDSGSNYGYTF. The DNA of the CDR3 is TGTGCCAGTAGTCAAGACTCGGGATCTAACTATGGCTACACCTTC.

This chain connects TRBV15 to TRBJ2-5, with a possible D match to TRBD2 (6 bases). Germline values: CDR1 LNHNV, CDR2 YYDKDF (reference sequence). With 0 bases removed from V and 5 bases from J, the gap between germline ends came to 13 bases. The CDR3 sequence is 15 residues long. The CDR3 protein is CATSRDRESGETQYF. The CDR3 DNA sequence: TGTGCCACCAGCAGAGATCGGGAGAGTGGTGAGACCCAGTACTTC.

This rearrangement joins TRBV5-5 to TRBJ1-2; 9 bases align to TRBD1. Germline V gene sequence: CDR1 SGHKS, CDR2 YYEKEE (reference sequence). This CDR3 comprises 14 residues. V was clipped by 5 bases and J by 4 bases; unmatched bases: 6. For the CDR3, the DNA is TGTGCCAGCAGGTTACCGGGACAGGGCTATGGCTACACCTTC. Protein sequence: CASRLPGQGYGYTF.

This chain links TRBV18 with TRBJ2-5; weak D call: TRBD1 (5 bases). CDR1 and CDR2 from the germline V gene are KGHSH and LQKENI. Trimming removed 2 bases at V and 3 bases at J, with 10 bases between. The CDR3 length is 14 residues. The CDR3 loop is CASSPTRVKETQYF. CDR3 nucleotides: TGTGCCAGCTCACCAACCAGGGTAAAAGAGACCCAGTACTTC.

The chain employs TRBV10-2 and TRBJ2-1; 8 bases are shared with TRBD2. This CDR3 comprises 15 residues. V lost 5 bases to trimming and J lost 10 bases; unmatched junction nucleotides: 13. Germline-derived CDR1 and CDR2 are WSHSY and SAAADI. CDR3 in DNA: TGCGCCAGCAGTCCTCAGTCCGGGATAGCGGGGGAGCAGTTCTTC. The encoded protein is CASSPQSGIAGEQFF.

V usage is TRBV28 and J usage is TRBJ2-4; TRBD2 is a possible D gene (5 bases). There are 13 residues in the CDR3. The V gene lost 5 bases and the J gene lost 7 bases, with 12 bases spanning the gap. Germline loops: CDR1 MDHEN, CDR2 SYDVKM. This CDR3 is CASSADTGNIQYF. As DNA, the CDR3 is TGTGCCAGCAGTGCCGACACGGGGAACATTCAGTACTTC. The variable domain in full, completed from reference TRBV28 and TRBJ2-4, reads DVKVTQSSRYLVKRTGEKVFLECVQDMDHENMFWYRQDPGLGLRLIYFSYDVKMKEKGDIPEGYSVSREKKERFSLILESASTNQTSMYLCASSADTGNIQYFGAGTRLSVL.

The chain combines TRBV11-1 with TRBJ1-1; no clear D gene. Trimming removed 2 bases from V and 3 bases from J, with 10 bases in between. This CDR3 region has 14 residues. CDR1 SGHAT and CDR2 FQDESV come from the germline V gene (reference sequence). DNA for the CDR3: TGTGCCAGCAGCTTACTTCTTACGGACACTGAAGCTTTCTTT. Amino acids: CASSLLLTDTEAFF.

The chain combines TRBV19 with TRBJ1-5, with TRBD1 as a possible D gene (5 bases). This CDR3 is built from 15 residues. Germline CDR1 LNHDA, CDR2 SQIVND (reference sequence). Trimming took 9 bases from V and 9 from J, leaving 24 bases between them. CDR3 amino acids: CASRGLGPLISPQHF. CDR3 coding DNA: TGTGCCAGCCGCGGACTGGGGCCCCTAATATCGCCCCAGCATTTT.

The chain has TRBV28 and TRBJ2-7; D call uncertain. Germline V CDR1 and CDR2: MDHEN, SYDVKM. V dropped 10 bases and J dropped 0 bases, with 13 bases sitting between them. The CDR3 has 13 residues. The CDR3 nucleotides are TGTGCCACCCGGGCCAGTAGCTCCTACGAGCAGTACTTC. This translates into CATRASSSYEQYF.

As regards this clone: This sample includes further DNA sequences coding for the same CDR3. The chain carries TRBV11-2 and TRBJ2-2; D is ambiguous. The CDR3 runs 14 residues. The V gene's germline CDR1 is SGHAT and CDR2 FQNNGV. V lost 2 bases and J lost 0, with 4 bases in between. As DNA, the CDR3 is TGTGCCAGCAGCTTAAGTTCGAACACCGGGGAGCTGTTTTTT. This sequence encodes CASSLSSNTGELFF.

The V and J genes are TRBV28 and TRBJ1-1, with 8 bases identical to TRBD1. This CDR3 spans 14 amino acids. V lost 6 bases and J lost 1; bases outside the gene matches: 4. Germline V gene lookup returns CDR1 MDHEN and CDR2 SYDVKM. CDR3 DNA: TGTGCCAGCAGGGCTGGACAGGGGAACACTGAAGCTTTCTTT. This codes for CASRAGQGNTEAFF.

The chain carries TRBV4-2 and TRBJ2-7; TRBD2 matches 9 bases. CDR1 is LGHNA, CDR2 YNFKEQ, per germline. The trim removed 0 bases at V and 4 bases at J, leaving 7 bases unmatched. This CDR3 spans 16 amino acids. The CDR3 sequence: CASSQELAGDGYEQYF. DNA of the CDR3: TGTGCCAGCAGCCAAGAATTAGCGGGAGATGGGTACGAGCAGTACTTC.

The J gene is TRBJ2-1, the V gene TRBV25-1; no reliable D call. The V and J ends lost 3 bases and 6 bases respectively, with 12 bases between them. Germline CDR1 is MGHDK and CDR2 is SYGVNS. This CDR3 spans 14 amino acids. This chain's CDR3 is CASSEPRLFNEQFF. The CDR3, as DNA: TGTGCCAGCAGTGAGCCCCGGTTGTTCAATGAGCAGTTCTTC.

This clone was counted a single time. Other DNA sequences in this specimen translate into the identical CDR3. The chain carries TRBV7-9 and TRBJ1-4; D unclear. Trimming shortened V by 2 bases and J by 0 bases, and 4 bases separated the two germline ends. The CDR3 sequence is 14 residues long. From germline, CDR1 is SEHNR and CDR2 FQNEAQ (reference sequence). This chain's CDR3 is CASSLTATNEKLFF. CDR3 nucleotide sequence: TGTGCCAGCAGCTTAACCGCAACTAATGAAAAACTGTTTTTT.

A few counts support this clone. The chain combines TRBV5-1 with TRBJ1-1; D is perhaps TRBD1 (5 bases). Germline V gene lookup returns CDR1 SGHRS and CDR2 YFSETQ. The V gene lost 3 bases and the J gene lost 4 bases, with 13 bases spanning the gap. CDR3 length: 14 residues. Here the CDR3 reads CASSSTGAGTEAFF. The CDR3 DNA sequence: TGCGCCAGCAGCTCCACAGGCGCTGGCACTGAAGCTTTCTTT.